The 4 T cell receptor beta chains presented below share a single source sample, sequenced in a study of shared clonotypes between healthy human individuals (dated by TCRdb to the early 2020s). Receptor libraries were prepared by the immunoSEQ multiplex PCR assay. In its TCRdb copy, this immuneACCESS table keeps in-frame sequences only and misses some clones. Where compared with another copy, unresolved V genes explain less than half of these, and the others have no known cause. This sample has 450,000 or so clones in its table, and 70% to 80% of those were observed once. The ten largest clones represent around 12% of the sample. Input material: PBMCs. These receptors came from a woman aged 40 to 50 in good health. Some clones in this sample may be carry-over from other donors' samples.

The chain recombines TRBV15 with TRBJ2-5; 12 nucleotides align to TRBD2. Trimming at V came to 0 bases and at J to 5 bases, leaving 4 bases not matched to a gene. This CDR3 is 16 amino acids long. CDR1 LNHNV and CDR2 YYDKDF come from the germline V gene (reference sequence). The CDR3 reads CATSRDQTSGGETQYF. CDR3 nucleotide sequence: TGTGCCACCAGCAGAGATCAAACTAGCGGGGGGGAGACCCAGTACTTC.

The CDR3 coding sequence is TGTGCCAGCAGTTCCTATAGCGGGAGGACCGGGGAGCTGTTTTTT. It specifies CASSSYSGRTGELFF. The chain carries TRBV27 and TRBJ2-2; the match to TRBD2 covers 10 bases. The germline V gene encodes CDR1 MNHEY and CDR2 SMNVEV (reference sequence). The CDR3 runs to 15 residues. With 4 bases clipped from V and 5 bases from J, the junction kept 4 bases outside the gene matches.

This clone was seen many times. The chain has TRBV10-3 and TRBJ2-5; D ambiguous. This CDR3 has 12 residues. V was shortened by 4 bases and J by 2 bases, with 5 bases between the two germline ends. Germline values: CDR1 ENHRY, CDR2 SYGVKD. The CDR3 sequence: CAISGQQETQYF. The DNA for the CDR3 is TGTGCCATCAGTGGGCAGCAAGAGACCCAGTACTTC.

Comment on this clone: Being one base from a much bigger clone, this may be a read error. This chain joins TRBV5-8 and TRBJ2-2; 8 positions match TRBD2. The CDR3 consists of 17 residues. Germline V gene sequence: CDR1 SGHTS, CDR2 YDEGEE. CDR3 DNA sequence: TGTGCCAGCAGCTTGGTGCGCGGGAGGACGTACACCGGGGAGCTGCTTTTT. It specifies CASSLVRGRTYTGELLF.